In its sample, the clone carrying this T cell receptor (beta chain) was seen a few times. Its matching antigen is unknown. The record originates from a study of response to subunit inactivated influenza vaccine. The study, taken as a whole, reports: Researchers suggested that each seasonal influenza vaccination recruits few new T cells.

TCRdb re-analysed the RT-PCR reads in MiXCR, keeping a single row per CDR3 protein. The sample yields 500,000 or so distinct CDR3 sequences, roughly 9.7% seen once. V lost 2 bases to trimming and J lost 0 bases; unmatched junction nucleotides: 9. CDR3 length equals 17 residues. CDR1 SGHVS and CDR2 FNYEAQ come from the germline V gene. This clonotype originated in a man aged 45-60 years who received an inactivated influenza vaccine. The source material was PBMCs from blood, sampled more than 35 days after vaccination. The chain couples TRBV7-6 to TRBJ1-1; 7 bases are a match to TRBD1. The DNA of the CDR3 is TGTGCCAGCAGCTTATCCCCACTACAGGGGATGAACACTGAAGCTTTCTTT. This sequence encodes CASSLSPLQGMNTEAFF.